This T cell receptor (beta chain) was observed in a study of blood T cell repertoires in COVID-19. Overall study: Spain, Italy and the United States supplied samples that represented acute and convalescent COVID-19. The analysed material was cDNA or gDNA that came from T cells, B-cell-depleted T cells, or PBMCs.

In the source study's methods: Reference gene primer amplification gave estimated nucleated cell counts. The data were produced by immunoSEQ multiplex PCR, yet TCRdb's version contains in-frame clones alone and is incomplete. V and J calls and clone size are those listed in that table; D and trimming were worked out from the DNA. Of around 240,000 clones in the sample, 70% to 85% were seen once. This CDR3 has 15 residues. The germline gives CDR1 KGHSH, CDR2 LQKENI. V was cut by 1 base and J by 1 base, with 10 bases left in between. The clonotype originates from a woman of 80 years or more with acute or convalescent COVID-19. Sample: peripheral blood. J is TRBJ1-1 and V is TRBV18, with TRBD1 as a possible D gene (6 bases). The DNA for the CDR3 is TGTGCCAGCTCACCACGAGGGGGGGAGAACACTGAAGCTTTCTTT. Its protein is CASSPRGGENTEAFF.